This T cell receptor beta chain was profiled in a study of monozygotic twins with inflammatory bowel disease. The UMIs carried a 6-nucleotide sample barcode, and they were added by template switching. TCRdb reanalyzed the 5' RACE reads and collapses them to one entry per CDR3 protein, without DNA. The sample table sets out more than 110,000 distinct CDR3 sequences. The sequencing input was blood. This clonotype was sampled from a human donor with ulcerative colitis or Crohn's disease, or a healthy co-twin of an affected twin (not recorded which).

Here the CDR3 reads CASSLRVPAGAPQSTDTQYF. This sequence joins TRBV5-1 and TRBJ2-3; TCRdb calls TRBD2, which cannot be checked without DNA. The CDR3 covers 20 residues. Germline CDR1 is SGHRS and CDR2 is YFSETQ.